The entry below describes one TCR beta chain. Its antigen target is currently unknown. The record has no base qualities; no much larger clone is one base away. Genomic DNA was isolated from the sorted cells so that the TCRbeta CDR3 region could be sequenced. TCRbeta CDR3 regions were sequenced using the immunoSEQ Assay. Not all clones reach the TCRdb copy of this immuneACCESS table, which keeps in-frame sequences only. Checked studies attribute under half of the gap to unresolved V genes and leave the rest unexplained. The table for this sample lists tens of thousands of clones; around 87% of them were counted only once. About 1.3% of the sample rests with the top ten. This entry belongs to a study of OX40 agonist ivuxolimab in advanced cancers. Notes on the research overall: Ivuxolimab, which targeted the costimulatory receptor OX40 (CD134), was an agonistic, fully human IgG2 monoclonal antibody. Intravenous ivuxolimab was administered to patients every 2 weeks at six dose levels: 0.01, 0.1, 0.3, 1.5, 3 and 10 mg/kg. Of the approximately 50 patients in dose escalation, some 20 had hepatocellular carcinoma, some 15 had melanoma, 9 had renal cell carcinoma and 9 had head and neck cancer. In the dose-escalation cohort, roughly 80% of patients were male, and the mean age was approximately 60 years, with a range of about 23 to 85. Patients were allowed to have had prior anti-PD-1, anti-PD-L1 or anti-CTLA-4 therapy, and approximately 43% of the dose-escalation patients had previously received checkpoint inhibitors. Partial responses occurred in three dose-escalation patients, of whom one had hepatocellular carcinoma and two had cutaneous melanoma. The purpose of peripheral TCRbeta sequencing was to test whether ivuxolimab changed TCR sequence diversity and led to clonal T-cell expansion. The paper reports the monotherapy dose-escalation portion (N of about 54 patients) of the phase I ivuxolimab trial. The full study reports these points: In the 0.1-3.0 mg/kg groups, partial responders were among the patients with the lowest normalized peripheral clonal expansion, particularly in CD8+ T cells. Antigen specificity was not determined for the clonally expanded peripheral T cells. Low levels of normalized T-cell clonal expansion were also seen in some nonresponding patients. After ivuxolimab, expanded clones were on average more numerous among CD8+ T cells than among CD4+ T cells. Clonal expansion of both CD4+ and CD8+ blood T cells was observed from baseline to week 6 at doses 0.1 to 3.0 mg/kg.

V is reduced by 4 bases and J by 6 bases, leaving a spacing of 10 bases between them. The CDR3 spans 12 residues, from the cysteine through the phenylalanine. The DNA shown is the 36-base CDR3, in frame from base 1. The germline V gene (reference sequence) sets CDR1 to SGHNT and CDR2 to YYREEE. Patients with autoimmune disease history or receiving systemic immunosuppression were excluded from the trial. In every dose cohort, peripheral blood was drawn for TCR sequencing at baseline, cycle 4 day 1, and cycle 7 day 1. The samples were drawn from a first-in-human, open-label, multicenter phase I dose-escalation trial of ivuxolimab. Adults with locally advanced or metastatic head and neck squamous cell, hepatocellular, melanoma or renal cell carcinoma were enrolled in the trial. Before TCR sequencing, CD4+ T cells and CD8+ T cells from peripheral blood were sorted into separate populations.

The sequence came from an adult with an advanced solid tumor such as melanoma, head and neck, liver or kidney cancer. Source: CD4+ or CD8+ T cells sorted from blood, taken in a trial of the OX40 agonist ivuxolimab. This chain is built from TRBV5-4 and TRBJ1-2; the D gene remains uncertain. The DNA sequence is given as TGTGCCAGCAGCGTCGGGCGTGATGGCTACACCTTC. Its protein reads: CASSVGRDGYTF.